These T cell receptor beta chains were read from a single sample in a study of blood T cell repertoires in COVID-19. TCRdb's table, derived via immunoSEQ multiplex PCR, lists solely in-frame clones and lacks some. The sample consists of some 56,000 clones, 82% of them appearing once. What was sequenced was peripheral blood. The receptors stem from an elderly man with COVID-19, enrolled during active disease. Each CDR3 is given without its conserved first and last residue. A D gene is named only where the DNA matches it firmly. Size is stated for part of the rows, as once, few or many counts, or as a class when the clone is expanded.

TRBV28	TRBJ1-5	TRBD1	16	NA	ASSRPFDRGRSRSPQH
TRBV7-8	TRBJ2-1	NA	13	once	ASTLTRSSYNEQF
TRBV12-3/TRBV12-4	TRBJ1-2	NA	9	NA	ASSLNYGYT
TRBV10-3	TRBJ1-1	TRBD1	13	NA	AIRDRTGRSTEAF
TRBV4-3	TRBJ2-7	TRBD1	13	NA	ASSQASGTGREQY
TRBV19	TRBJ1-1	NA	14	NA	ASSIRQGPRNTEAF
TRBV28	TRBJ1-5	TRBD1	12	once	ASSLRQGNQPQH
TRBV7-9	TRBJ1-2	NA	10	NA	ASGRGPYGYT
TRBV6-2/TRBV6-3	TRBJ2-7	NA	11	NA	ASSRASFPEQY
TRBV4-3	TRBJ1-2	NA	14	once	ASSQDARVPNYGYT
TRBV2	TRBJ1-2	NA	11	NA	ASSVATNYGYT
TRBV21-1	TRBJ2-6	NA	17	NA	ASRPRDNKPYSGANVLT
TRBV6-5	TRBJ1-6	TRBD1	13	NA	ASSRPGQGYTPLH